One and the same sample provided the 12 T cell receptor beta chains below, sequenced in a study of blood T cell repertoires in COVID-19. Some clones are missing from TCRdb's copy, which holds only in-frame ones; the method was immunoSEQ multiplex PCR. The sample holds 200,000 to 300,000 clones; around 87% are singletons and the top ten take less than 3%. Source material: peripheral blood. The receptor set was obtained from a woman between 45 and 60 years old with acute or convalescent COVID-19.

This sequence joins TRBV27 and TRBJ1-5, with 9 bases lining up with TRBD1. This CDR3 has 16 residues. The V segment lost 1 base and the J segment 4 bases; nucleotides outside the gene matches: 5. CDR1 is MNHEY and CDR2 is SMNVEV in the germline V gene (reference sequence). CDR3 coding DNA: TGTGCCAGCAGTTTATTACCGACAGGGGGTAATCAGCCCCAGCATTTT. Translated: CASSLLPTGGNQPQHF.

V usage is TRBV19 and J usage is TRBJ2-1; no definite D call. The CDR3 has 14 residues. Germline CDR1 LNHDA, CDR2 SQIVND (reference sequence). Between the trimmed V and J ends, which lost 8 bases and 0 bases, there was a span of 11 bases. CDR3 nucleotide sequence: TGTGCCAGTCATACCCGTAGCTCCTACAATGAGCAGTTCTTC. Amino acids: CASHTRSSYNEQFF.

The V gene is TRBV7-2, the J gene TRBJ1-5; 7 nucleotides align to TRBD1. This CDR3 contains 16 residues. CDR1 is SGHTA, CDR2 FQGNSA, per germline. Losses at the gene ends were 0 bases for V and 6 bases for J; bases not matched to a gene: 8. The CDR3 region is CASSLAGTDQAQPQHF. In nucleotides, the CDR3 is TGTGCCAGCAGCTTAGCTGGGACAGATCAGGCTCAGCCCCAGCATTTT.

J is TRBJ2-3 and V is TRBV6-5; D may be TRBD1 (6 bases). Trimming cost V 6 bases and J 6 bases, with 19 bases left between them. From germline, CDR1 is MNHEY and CDR2 SVGAGI. The CDR3 runs to 15 residues. The CDR3 region is CASRPGQRVSDTQYF. Written as DNA, the CDR3 is TGTGCCAGCAGACCCGGACAGCGTGTGTCCGATACGCAGTATTTT.

The chain combines TRBV28 with TRBJ1-2; D possibly corresponds to TRBD1 (6 bases). The germline V gene has CDR1 MDHEN and CDR2 SYDVKM. V gave up 6 bases and J gave up 4 bases, with 12 bases separating them. The CDR3 runs to 13 residues. In DNA, the CDR3 is TGTGCCAGCAGGGCCACAGGGATCTATGGCTACACCTTC. Protein product: CASRATGIYGYTF.

The chain uses TRBV6-5 and TRBJ1-6; the D gene is possibly TRBD1 (6 bases). This CDR3 has 14 amino acids. Between the trimmed V and J ends, which lost 7 bases and 8 bases, there was a span of 15 bases. The germline V gene has CDR1 MNHEY and CDR2 SVGAGI. CDR3: CASTLRGAYSPLHF. As DNA, the CDR3 is TGTGCCAGCACCCTCCGGGGGGCATATTCACCCCTCCACTTT.

The genes are TRBV5-4 and TRBJ1-2, with 12 bases matching TRBD1. The CDR3 extends over 14 amino acids. Looked up from germline, CDR1 is SGHNT and CDR2 is YYREEE (reference sequence). Germline trimming cut 5 bases from V and 6 bases from J; bases unmatched to any gene: 5. DNA for the CDR3: TGTGCCAGCAGTTGGGACAGGGGGCTGGATGGCTACACCTTC. As protein: CASSWDRGLDGYTF. Full variable domain (missing parts from reference TRBV5-4 and TRBJ1-2): ETGVTQSPTHLIKTRGQQVTLRCSSQSGHNTVSWYQQALGQGPQFIFQYYREEENGRGNFPPRFSGLQFPNYSSELNVNALELDDSALYLCASSWDRGLDGYTFGSGTRLTVV.

The gene calls are TRBV5-1 and TRBJ2-5; no firm D call. Trimming stripped 8 bases from V and 5 bases from J, with 19 bases between. Germline V lookup: CDR1 SGHRS, CDR2 YFSETQ. The CDR3 runs 14 residues. The CDR3 loop is CASTNFEGHETQYF. CDR3 nucleotides: TGCGCCAGTACTAACTTCGAAGGTCACGAGACCCAGTACTTC.

This chain uses TRBV24-1 with TRBJ2-3; TRBD2 might be the D (6 bases). The V and J ends lost 5 bases and 6 bases respectively, with 14 bases between them. This CDR3 contains 14 residues. CDR1 is KGHDR and CDR2 is SFDVKD in the germline V gene. DNA of the CDR3: TGTGCCACCAGTGCCAGGGCGGCGGGGGATACGCAGTATTTT. Protein sequence: CATSARAAGDTQYF.

This chain links TRBV27 with TRBJ2-1; TRBD2 might be the D (6 bases). The CDR3 runs to 16 residues. V was clipped by 1 base and J by 4 bases, with 14 bases between them. Germline lookup yields CDR1 MNHEY and CDR2 SMNVEV (reference sequence). The CDR3 here is CASSLFLGSGYNEQFF. In DNA, the CDR3 is TGTGCCAGCAGTTTATTTCTGGGTAGCGGTTACAATGAGCAGTTCTTC.

In this sample, this clone turned up once. The V call is TRBV6-5, the J call TRBJ1-2, with D perhaps matching TRBD1 (5 bases). CDR3 size: 15 residues. Per the germline V gene, CDR1 is MNHEY and CDR2 is SVGAGI. Trimming took off 7 bases at V and 2 bases at J, with 17 bases between the two ends. In DNA, the CDR3 is TGTGCCAGCAAGACGACAGCGTCATACAACTATGGCTACACCTTC. Protein: CASKTTASYNYGYTF.

Note on this clone: Other DNA sequences in the sample encode the same CDR3. This chain uses TRBV5-1 with TRBJ2-2; TRBD2 matches 10 bases. Losses at the gene ends were 2 bases for V and 2 bases for J; bases not matched to a gene: 3. The length of the CDR3 is 16 residues. Germline CDR1 and CDR2: SGHRS and YFSETQ. This chain's CDR3 is CASSFLAGGNTGELFF. The CDR3 coding sequence is TGCGCCAGCAGCTTTTTAGCGGGAGGTAACACCGGGGAGCTGTTTTTT.